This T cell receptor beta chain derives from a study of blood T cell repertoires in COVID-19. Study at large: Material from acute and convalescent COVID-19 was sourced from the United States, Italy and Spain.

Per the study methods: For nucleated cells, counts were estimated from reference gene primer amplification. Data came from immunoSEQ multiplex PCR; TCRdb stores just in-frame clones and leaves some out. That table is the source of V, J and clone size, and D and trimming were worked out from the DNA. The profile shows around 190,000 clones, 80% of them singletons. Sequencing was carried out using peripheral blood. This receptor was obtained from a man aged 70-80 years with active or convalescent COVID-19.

The CDR3 loop is CATSRPGQGGREQYF. The CDR3 DNA reads TGTGCCACCAGCAGGCCGGGACAGGGGGGGCGCGAGCAGTACTTC. This chain uses TRBV15 with TRBJ2-7; 11 bases fit TRBD1. Per the germline V gene, CDR1 is LNHNV and CDR2 is YYDKDF (reference sequence). The V and J ends lost 3 bases and 6 bases, in that order; junction bases with no gene match: 7. The CDR3 has 15 residues.